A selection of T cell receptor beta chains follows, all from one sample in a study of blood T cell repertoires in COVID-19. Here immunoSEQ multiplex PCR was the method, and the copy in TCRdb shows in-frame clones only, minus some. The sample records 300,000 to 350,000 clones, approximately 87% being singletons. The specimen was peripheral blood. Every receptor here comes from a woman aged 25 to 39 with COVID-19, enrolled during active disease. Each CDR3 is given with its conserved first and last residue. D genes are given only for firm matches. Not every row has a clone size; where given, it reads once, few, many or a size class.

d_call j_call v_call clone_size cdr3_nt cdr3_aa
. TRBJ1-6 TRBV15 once TGTGCCACCAGCAGAGTTCTCGCGGGCAATAATTCACCCCTCCACTTT CATSRVLAGNNSPLHF
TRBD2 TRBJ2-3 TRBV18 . TGTGCCAGCATCAGCGGGAGTCCGACAGATACGCAGTATTTT CASISGSPTDTQYF
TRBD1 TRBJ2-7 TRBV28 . TGTGCCAGCATAGGGAGTCGGGGACAGAACTACGAGCAGTACTTC CASIGSRGQNYEQYF
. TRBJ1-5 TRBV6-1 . TGTGCCAGCAGTGACGACAAGGTCCTCAATCAGCCCCAGCATTTT CASSDDKVLNQPQHF
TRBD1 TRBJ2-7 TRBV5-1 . TGCGCCAGCAGCTTTAACAAAACAGGGGAAATTGGCGAGCAGTACTTC CASSFNKTGEIGEQYF
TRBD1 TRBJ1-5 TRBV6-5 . TGTGCCAGCAGCGTGGGACAGAGTAGCAATCAGCCCCAGCATTTT CASSVGQSSNQPQHF
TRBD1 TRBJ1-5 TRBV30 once TGTGCCTGGGGCGGGCAGGGGGAACAGCCCCAGCATTTT CAWGGQGEQPQHF
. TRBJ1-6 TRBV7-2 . TGTGCCAGCAGCCGGAGGGGGGGTAGGGATTCACCCCTCCACTTT CASSRRGGRDSPLHF
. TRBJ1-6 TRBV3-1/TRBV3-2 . TGTGCCAGCAGCCGAAGCCAGGGAAACGATTCACCCCTCCACTTT CASSRSQGNDSPLHF
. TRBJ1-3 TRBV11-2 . TGTGCCAGCAGCTTATCAGGGCGTATCGGAAACACCATATATTTT CASSLSGRIGNTIYF
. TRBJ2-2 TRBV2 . TGTGCCAGCACCGGGGTCCACACCGGGGAGCTGTTTTTT CASTGVHTGELFF
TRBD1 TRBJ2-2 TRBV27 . TGTGCCAGCAGTTTATATTTCAGGACAGGGAAAACCGGGGAGCTGTTTTTT CASSLYFRTGKTGELFF
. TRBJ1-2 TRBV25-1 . TGTGCCAGCAGTGAAACTACCTATGGCTACACCTTC CASSETTYGYTF
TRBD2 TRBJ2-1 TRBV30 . TGTGCCTGGAGTGTACTGGTAGCTAGCGGTGAGCAGTTCTTC CAWSVLVASGEQFF
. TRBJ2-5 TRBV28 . TGTGCCAGCAGTTTAGGGGCTGGGGTAGAGACCCAGTACTTC CASSLGAGVETQYF
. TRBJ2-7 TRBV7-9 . TGTGCCAGCAGCTTAGCGACGGACACTACGGTTTTCTACGAGCAGTACTTC CASSLATDTTVFYEQYF
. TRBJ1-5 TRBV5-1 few TGCGCCAGCAGCTTTGGGGCTAGCAATCAGCCCCAGCATTTT CASSFGASNQPQHF
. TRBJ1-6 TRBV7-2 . TGTGCCAGCAGCTTATCGGCAGGGGTCAATTCACCCCTCCACTTT CASSLSAGVNSPLHF
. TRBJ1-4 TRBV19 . TGTGCCAGTAGTATTTTCCTATGTCGGGGTTCCCCAACTAATGAAAAACTGTTTTTT CASSIFLCRGSPTNEKLFF
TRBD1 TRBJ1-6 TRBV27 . TGTGCCAGTCAGAGACAGGGGTATAATTCACCCCTCCACTTT CASQRQGYNSPLHF
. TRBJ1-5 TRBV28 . TGTGCCAGCGGCAAGAGCAATCAGCCCCAGCATTTT CASGKSNQPQHF
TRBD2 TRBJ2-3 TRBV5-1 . TGCGCCAGCAGCTTAAGGACTAGCGGCACAGATACGCAGTATTTT CASSLRTSGTDTQYF
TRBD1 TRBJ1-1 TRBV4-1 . TGCGCCAGCAGCCAAGGACAGGGGGCGATGAACACTGAAGCTTTCTTT CASSQGQGAMNTEAFF
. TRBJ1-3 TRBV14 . TGTGCCAGCAGCCGTTTCACTTCTGGAAACACCATATATTTT CASSRFTSGNTIYF
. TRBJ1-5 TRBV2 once TGTGCCATCCAGACAGAGCGCAATCAGCCCCAGCATTTT CAIQTERNQPQHF
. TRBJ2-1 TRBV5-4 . TGTGCCAGCAGCACTAGGGATGAGCAGTTCTTC CASSTRDEQFF
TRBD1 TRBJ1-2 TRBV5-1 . TGCGCCAGCAGCAGGGACAGGGCTTATGGCTACACCTTC CASSRDRAYGYTF
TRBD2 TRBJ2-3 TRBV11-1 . TGTGCCAGCAGCGTGTGGGGGGGGAGAAGGGATACGCAGTATTTT CASSVWGGRRDTQYF
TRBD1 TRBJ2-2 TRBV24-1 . TGTGCCACCAGTGACGCCGGGACAGGGACCGGGGAGCTGTTTTTT CATSDAGTGTGELFF
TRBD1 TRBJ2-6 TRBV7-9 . TGTGCCAGCAGCTTAGCGGGACAGGGACCCTTCTCTGGGGCCAACGTCCTGACTTTC CASSLAGQGPFSGANVLTF
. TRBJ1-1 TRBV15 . TGTGCCACCAGCAATCCCATCTACAGGAACACTGAAGCTTTCTTT CATSNPIYRNTEAFF
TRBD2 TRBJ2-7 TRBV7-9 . TGTGCCAGCGGGGGGGTGGCCTACGAGCAGTACTTC CASGGVAYEQYF
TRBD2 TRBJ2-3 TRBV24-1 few TGTGCCACCGGGACTAGCGGGACAGGGGGCACAGATACGCAGTATTTT CATGTSGTGGTDTQYF
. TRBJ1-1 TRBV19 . TGTGCCAGTAGTATTGGGCGGGGGATGACTGAAGCTTTCTTT CASSIGRGMTEAFF
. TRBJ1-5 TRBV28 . TGTGCCAGCAAAGAGACCAGGGGACGTAATCAGCCCCAGCATTTT CASKETRGRNQPQHF
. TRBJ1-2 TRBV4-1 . TGCGCCAGCAGCCTCCCCGACAGGATTAACTATGGCTACACCTTC CASSLPDRINYGYTF
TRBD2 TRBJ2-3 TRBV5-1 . TGCGCCAGCAGCTCCCCGGGGGGATTGTCGGATACGCAGTATTTT CASSSPGGLSDTQYF
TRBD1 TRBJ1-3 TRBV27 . TGTGCCAGCAGGGGGACAGGGGGCGCATTTAGAAACACCATATATTTT CASRGTGGAFRNTIYF
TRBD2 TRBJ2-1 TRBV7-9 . TGTGCCAGCAGCTTGGGTAGCGGGCCTTACAATGAGCAGTTCTTC CASSLGSGPYNEQFF
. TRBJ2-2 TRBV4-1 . TGCGCCAGCAGCCATCGGGACTCTCCAGTCAACACCGGGGAGCTGTTTTTT CASSHRDSPVNTGELFF
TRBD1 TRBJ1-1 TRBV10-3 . TGTGCCATCAGTGAAGGACAGGCCTCGGGAGCTTTCTTT CAISEGQASGAFF
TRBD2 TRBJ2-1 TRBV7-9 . TGTGCCAGCAGCCAGCGGGATCCTTACAATGAGCAGTTCTTC CASSQRDPYNEQFF
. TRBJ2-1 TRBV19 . TGTGCCAGTAGTATAGGGCGGGACTCCTACAATGAGCAGTTCTTC CASSIGRDSYNEQFF
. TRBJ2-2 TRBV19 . TGTGCCAGTAGTAACAGGGTCGCGAACACCGGGGAGCTGTTTTTT CASSNRVANTGELFF
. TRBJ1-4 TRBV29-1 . TGCAGCGTTGGCCTCAGGGAGGGCGAAAAACTGTTTTTT CSVGLREGEKLFF
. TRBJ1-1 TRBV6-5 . TGTGCCAGCAGGCTTCAGGGAAAGAACACTGAAGCTTTCTTT CASRLQGKNTEAFF
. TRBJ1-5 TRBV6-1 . TGTGCCAGCAGTGACCGAATACAGGGCTATCAGCCCCAGCATTTT CASSDRIQGYQPQHF
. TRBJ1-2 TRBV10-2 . TGCGCCAGCAGTGAGTCGACCGGGAGCTATGTCGGCTACACCTTC CASSESTGSYVGYTF
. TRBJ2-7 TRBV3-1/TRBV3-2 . TGTGCCAGCAGCCGAACTAGTGGTTCTTTGGCCCTTCTCGGCGAGCAGTACTTC CASSRTSGSLALLGEQYF
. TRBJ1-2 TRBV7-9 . TGTGCCAGCAGCTTCTTCGGGACATTGATGTTAGATGTCTACACCTTC CASSFFGTLMLDVYTF
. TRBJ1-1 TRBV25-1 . TGTGCCAGCGAGGGGGACACTGAAGCTTTCTTT CASEGDTEAFF
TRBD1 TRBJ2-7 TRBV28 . TGTGCCAGCAGTACGCATACCGGACAGGGGGGGGAGCAGTACTTC CASSTHTGQGGEQYF
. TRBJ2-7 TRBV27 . TGTGCCAGCAGTTTCTTTAGGGGAACCTACGAGCAGTACTTC CASSFFRGTYEQYF
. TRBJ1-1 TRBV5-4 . TGTGCCAGCAGCTTAGTTACAGAGAACACTGAAGCTTTCTTT CASSLVTENTEAFF
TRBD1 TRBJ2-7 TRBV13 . TGTGCCAGCAGCAGGAGAATGGGGACAGGGTCTTTTGACGAGCAGTACTTC CASSRRMGTGSFDEQYF
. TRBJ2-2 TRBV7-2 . TGTGCCAGCAGCCAGGATAACACCGGGGAGCTGTTTTTT CASSQDNTGELFF
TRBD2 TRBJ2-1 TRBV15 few TGTGCCACCAGCAGAGGGGGGACTAGTCAGGAGCAGTTCTTC CATSRGGTSQEQFF
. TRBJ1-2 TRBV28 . TGTGCCAGCGAGGGCGGCGCTAACTATGGCTACACCTTC CASEGGANYGYTF
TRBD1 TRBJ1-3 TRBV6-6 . TGTGCCAGCAGTTCTCCTCACAGGGGTTCTGGAAACACCATATATTTT CASSSPHRGSGNTIYF
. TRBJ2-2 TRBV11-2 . TGTGCCAGCACGAGTTGGACAGCGAACACCGGGGAGCTGTTTTTT CASTSWTANTGELFF